This T cell receptor (beta chain) was obtained from a study of T cell changes during pregnancy in multiple sclerosis. Some clones are missing from TCRdb's copy, which holds only in-frame ones; the method was immunoSEQ multiplex PCR. This sample has 90,000 to 150,000 clones, with 80% to 95% found just once. The CDR3 consists of 15 residues. The V gene's germline CDR1 is SNHLY and CDR2 FYNNEI. The trim removed 4 bases at V and 4 bases at J, leaving 6 bases unmatched. The rearrangement joins TRBV2 to TRBJ2-1, with 8 bases aligning to TRBD2. This clonotype originated in a female donor with multiple sclerosis, enrolled in a pregnancy study. The sample consisted of peripheral blood, taken before pregnancy. DNA of the CDR3: TGTGCCAGCAGTGTGGGTAGCGGGATGTACAATGAGCAGTTCTTC. Encoded protein: CASSVGSGMYNEQFF. Together with reference TRBV2 and TRBJ2-1, the CDR3 gives the full variable domain: EPEVTQTPSHQVTQMGQEVILRCVPISNHLYFYWYRQILGQKVEFLVSFYNNEISEKSEIFDDQFSVERPDGSNFTLKIRSTKLEDSAMYFCASSVGSGMYNEQFFGPGTRLTVL.